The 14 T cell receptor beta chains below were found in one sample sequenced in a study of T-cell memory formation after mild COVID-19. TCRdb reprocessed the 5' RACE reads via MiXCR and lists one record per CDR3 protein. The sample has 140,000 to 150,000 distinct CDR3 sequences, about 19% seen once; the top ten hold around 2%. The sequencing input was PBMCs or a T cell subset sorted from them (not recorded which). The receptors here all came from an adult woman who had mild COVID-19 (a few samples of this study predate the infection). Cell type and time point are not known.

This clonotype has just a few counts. CDR3 in amino acids: CASSQDVSSSYNSPLHF. In DNA, the CDR3 is TGCGCCAGCAGCCAAGATGTCTCCAGCTCCTATAATTCACCCCTCCACTTT. The J gene is TRBJ1-6, the V gene TRBV4-1; D uncertain. V lost 0 bases and J 0 bases, leaving 9 bases between the germline ends. Looked up from germline, CDR1 is MGHRA and CDR2 is YSYEKL. The CDR3 has 17 residues.

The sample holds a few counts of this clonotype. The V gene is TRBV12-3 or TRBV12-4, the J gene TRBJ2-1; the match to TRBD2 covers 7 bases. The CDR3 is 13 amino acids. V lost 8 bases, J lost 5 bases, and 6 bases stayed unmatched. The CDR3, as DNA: TGTGCCAGCTCCTGGGGGGGAAACAATGAGCAGTTCTTC. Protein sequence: CASSWGGNNEQFF.

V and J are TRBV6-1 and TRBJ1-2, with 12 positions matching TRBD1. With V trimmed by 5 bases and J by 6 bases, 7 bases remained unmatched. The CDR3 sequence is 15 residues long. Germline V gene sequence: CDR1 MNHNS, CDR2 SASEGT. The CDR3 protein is CASSPRDRGLDGYTF. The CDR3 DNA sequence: TGTGCCAGCAGTCCGCGGGACAGGGGGCTTGATGGCTACACCTTC.

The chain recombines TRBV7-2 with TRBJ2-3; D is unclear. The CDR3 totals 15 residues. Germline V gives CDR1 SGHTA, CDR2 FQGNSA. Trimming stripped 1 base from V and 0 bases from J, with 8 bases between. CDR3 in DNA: TGTGCCAGCAGCTTAGGAACATATAGCACAGATACGCAGTATTTT. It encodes CASSLGTYSTDTQYF.

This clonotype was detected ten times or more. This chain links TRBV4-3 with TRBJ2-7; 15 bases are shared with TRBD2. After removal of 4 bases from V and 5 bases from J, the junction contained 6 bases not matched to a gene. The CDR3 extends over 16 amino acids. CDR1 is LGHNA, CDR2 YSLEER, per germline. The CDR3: CASSRGLAGGPDEQYF. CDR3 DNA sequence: TGCGCCAGCAGCCGCGGACTAGCGGGAGGGCCCGACGAGCAGTACTTC.

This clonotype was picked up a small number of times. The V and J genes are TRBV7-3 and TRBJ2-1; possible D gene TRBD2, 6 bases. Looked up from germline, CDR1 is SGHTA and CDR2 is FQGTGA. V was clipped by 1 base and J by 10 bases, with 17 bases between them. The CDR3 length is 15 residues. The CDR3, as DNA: TGTGCCAGCAGCTTAATGGCTAGCGCTGTTGGGGAGCAGTTCTTC. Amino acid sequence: CASSLMASAVGEQFF.

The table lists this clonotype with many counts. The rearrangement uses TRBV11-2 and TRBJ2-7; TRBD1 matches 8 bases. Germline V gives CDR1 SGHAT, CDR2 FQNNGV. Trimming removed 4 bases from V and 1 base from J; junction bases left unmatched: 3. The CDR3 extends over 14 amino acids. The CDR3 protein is CASSSGTGSYEQYF. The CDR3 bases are TGTGCCAGCAGCTCGGGGACAGGATCCTACGAGCAGTACTTC. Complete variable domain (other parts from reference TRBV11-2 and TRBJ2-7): EAGVAQSPRYKIIEKRQSVAFWCNPISGHATLYWYQQILGQGPKLLIQFQNNGVVDDSQLPKDRFSAERLKGVDSTLKIQPAKLEDSAVYLCASSSGTGSYEQYFGPGTRLTVT.

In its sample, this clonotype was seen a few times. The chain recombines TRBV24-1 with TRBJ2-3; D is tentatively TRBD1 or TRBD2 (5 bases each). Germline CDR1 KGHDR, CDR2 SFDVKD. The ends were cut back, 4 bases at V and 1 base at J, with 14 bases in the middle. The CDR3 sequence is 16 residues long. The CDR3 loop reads CATSEAPGRRTDTQYF. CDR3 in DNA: TGTGCCACCAGTGAAGCCCCGGGACGGCGCACAGATACGCAGTATTTT.

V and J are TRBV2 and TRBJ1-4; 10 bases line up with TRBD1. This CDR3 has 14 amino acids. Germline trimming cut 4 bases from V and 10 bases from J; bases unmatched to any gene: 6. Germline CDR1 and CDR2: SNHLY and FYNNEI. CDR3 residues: CASSARTGGGKLFF. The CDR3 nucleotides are TGTGCCAGCAGTGCCCGGACAGGGGGGGGAAAACTGTTTTTT.

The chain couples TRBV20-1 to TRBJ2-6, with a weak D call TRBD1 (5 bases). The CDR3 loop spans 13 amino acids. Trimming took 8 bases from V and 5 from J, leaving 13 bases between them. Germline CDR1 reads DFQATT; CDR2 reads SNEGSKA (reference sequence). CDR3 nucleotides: TGCAGTTCAACCTTGGGGCGGGCCAACGTCCTGACTTTC. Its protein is CSSTLGRANVLTF.

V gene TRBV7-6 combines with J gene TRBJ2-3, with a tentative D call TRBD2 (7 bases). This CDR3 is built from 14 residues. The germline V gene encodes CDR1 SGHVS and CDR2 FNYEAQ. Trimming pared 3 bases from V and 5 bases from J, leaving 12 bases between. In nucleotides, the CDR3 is TGTGCCAGCAGCTTCCGGGGGGCGGGAGATACGCAGTATTTT. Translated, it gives CASSFRGAGDTQYF.

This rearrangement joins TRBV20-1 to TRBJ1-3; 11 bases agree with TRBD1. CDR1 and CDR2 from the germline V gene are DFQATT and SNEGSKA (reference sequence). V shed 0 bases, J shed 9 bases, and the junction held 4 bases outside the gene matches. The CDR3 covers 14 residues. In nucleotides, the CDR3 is TGCAGTGCTAGAGATCTCGGGACAGGGGGCACCATATATTTT. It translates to CSARDLGTGGTIYF.

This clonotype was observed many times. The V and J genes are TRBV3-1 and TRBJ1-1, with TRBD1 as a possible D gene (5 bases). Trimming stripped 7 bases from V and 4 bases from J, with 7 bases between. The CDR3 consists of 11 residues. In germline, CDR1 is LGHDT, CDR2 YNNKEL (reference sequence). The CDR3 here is CASIGGTEAFF. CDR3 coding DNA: TGTGCCAGCATTGGGGGCACTGAAGCTTTCTTT.

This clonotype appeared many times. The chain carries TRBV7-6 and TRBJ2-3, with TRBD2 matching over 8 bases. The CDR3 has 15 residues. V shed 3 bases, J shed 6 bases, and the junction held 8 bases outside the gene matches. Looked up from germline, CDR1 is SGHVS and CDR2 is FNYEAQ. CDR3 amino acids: CASSFDGGAGDTQYF. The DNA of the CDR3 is TGTGCCAGCAGCTTTGACGGGGGGGCGGGCGATACGCAGTATTTT.